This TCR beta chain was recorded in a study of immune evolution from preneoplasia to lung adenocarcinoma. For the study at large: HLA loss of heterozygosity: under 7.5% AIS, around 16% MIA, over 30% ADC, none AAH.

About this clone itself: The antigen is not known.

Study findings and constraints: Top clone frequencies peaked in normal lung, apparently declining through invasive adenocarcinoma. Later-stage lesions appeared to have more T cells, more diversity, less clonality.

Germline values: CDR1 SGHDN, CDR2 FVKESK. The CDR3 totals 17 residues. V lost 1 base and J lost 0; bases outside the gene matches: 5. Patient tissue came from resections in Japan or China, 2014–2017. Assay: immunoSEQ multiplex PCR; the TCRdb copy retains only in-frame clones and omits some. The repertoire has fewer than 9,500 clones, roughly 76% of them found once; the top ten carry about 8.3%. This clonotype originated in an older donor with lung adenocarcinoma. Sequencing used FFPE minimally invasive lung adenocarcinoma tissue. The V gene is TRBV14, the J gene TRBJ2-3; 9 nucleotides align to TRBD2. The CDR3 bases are TGTGCCAGCAGCCAAGTGCGAGGACTAGCGAGCACAGATACGCAGTATTTT. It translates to CASSQVRGLASTDTQYF.